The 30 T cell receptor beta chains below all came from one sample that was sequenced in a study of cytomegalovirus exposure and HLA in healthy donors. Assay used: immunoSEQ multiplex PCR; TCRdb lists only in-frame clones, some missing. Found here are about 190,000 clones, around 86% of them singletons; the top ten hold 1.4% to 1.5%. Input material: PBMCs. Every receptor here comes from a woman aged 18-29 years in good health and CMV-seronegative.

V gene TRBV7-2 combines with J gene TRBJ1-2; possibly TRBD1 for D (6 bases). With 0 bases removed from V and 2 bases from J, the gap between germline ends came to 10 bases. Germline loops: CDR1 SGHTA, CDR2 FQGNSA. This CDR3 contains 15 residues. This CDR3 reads CASSLADRPNYGYTF. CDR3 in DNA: TGTGCCAGCAGCTTAGCCGACAGGCCCAACTATGGCTACACCTTC.

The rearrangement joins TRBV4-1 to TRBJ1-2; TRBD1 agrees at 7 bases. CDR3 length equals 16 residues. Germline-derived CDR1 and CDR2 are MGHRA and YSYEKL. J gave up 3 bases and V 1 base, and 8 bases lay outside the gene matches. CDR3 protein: CASSQGDSTRYYGYTF. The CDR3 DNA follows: TGCGCCAGCAGCCAAGGGGACAGCACGCGGTACTATGGCTACACCTTC.

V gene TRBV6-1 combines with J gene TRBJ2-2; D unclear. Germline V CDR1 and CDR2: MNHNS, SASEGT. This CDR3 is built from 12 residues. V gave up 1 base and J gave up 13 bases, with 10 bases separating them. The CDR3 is CASSEVNLWLFF. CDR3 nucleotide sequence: TGTGCCAGCAGTGAAGTAAACTTATGGCTGTTTTTT.

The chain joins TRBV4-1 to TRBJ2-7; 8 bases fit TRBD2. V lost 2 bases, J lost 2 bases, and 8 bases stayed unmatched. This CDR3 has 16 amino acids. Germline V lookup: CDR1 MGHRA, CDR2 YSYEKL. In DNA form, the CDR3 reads TGCGCCAGCAGCCAAATAGACACTAGCGGTACCTACGAGCAGTACTTC. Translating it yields CASSQIDTSGTYEQYF.

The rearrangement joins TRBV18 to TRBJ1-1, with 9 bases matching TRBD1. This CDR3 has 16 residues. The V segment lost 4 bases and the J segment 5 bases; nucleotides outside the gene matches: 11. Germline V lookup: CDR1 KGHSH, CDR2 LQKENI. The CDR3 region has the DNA TGTGCCAGCTCACAAAATGGACAGGGGAGCGGGACTGAAGCTTTCTTT. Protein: CASSQNGQGSGTEAFF.

CDR3 in amino acids: CASIGVWESTEAFF. In DNA, the CDR3 is TGTGCCAGCATAGGGGTGTGGGAATCCACTGAAGCTTTCTTT. The V gene is TRBV2, the J gene TRBJ1-1; weak D call: TRBD1 (5 bases). The V gene lost 7 bases and the J gene lost 4 bases, with 16 bases spanning the gap. The germline V gene has CDR1 SNHLY and CDR2 FYNNEI. CDR3 size: 14 residues.

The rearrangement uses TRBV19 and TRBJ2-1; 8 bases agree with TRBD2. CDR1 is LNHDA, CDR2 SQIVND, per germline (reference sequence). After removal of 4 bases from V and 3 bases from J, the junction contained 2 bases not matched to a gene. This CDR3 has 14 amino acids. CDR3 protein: CASSKGLDYNEQFF. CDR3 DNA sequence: TGTGCCAGTAGTAAGGGACTAGACTACAATGAGCAGTTCTTC.

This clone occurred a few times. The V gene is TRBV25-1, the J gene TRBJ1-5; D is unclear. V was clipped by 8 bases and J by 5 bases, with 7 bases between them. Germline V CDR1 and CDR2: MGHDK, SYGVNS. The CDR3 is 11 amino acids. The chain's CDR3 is CASGQDQPQHF. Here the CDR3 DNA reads TGTGCCAGCGGCCAAGATCAGCCCCAGCATTTT.

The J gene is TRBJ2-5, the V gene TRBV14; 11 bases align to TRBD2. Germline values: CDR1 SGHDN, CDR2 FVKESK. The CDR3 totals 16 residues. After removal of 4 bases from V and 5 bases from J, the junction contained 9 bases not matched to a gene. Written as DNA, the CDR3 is TGTGCCAGCAGCCTACTCGGAGTAGCGGGGGGGGAGACCCAGTACTTC. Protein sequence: CASSLLGVAGGETQYF.

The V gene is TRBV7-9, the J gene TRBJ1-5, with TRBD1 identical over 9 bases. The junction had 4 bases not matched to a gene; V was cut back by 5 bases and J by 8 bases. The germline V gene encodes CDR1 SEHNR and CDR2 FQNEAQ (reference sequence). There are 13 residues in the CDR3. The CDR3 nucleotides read TGTGCCAGCAGCATACAGGGGGCCGAGCCCCAGCATTTT. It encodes CASSIQGAEPQHF.

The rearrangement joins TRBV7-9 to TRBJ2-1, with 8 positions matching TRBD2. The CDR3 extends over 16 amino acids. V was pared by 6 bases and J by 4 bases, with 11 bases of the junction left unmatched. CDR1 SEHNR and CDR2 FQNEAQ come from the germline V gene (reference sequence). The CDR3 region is CASRSSGAPGYNEQFF. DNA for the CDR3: TGTGCCAGCAGAAGTAGCGGGGCACCCGGTTACAATGAGCAGTTCTTC.

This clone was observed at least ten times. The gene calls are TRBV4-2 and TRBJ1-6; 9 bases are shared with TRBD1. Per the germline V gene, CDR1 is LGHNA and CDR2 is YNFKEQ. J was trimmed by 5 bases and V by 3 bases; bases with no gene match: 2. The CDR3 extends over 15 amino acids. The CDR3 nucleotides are TGTGCCAGCAGCCAGGGACAGGGAGATAATTCACCCCTCCACTTT. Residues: CASSQGQGDNSPLHF.

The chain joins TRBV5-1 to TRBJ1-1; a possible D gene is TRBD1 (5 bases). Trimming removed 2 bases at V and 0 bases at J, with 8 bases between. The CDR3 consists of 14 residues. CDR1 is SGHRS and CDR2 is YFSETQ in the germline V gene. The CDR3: CASSFREVNTEAFF. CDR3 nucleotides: TGCGCCAGCAGCTTCAGGGAGGTGAACACTGAAGCTTTCTTT. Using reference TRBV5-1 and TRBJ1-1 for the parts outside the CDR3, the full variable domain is KAGVTQTPRYLIKTRGQQVTLSCSPISGHRSVSWYQQTPGQGLQFLFEYFSETQRNKGNFPGRFSGRQFSNSRSEMNVSTLELGDSALYLCASSFREVNTEAFFGQGTRLTVV.

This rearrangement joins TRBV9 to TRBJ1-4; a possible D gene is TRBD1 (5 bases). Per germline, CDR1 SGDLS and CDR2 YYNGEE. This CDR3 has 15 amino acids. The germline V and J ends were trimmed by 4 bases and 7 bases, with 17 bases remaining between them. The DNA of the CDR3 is TGTGCCAGCAGCTCCTCCCCAGGGTATCGTGAAAAACTGTTTTTT. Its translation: CASSSSPGYREKLFF.

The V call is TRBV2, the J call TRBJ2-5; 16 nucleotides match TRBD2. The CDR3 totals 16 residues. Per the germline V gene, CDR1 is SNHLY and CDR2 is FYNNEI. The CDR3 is CSCPGTSGGVRETQYF. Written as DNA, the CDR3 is TGTTCCTGTCCCGGGACTAGCGGGGGGGTACGAGAGACCCAGTACTTC.

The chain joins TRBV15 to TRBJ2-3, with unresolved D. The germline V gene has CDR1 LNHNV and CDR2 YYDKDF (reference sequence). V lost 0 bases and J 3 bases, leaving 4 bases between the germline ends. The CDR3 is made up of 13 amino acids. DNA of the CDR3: TGTGCCACCAGCAGAGATCCTACAGATACGCAGTATTTT. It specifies CATSRDPTDTQYF.

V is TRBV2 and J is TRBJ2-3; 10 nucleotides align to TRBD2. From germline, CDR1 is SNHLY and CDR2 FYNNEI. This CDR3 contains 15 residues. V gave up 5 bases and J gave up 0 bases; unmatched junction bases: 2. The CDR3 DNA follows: TGTGCCAGCAGTACGACTAGCGGGAGCACAGATACGCAGTATTTT. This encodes CASSTTSGSTDTQYF.

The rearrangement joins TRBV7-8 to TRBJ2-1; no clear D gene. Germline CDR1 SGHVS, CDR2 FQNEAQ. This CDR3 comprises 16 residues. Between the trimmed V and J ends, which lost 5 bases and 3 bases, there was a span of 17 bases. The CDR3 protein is CASSPTPAGYYNEQFF. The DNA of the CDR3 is TGTGCCAGCAGCCCAACCCCGGCAGGCTACTACAATGAGCAGTTCTTC.

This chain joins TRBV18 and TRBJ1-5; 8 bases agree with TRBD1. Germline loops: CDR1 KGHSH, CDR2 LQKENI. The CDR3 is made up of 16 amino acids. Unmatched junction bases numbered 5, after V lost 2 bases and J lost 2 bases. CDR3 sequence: CASSPYGQGGNQPQHF. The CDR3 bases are TGTGCCAGCTCACCATATGGACAGGGAGGCAATCAGCCCCAGCATTTT.

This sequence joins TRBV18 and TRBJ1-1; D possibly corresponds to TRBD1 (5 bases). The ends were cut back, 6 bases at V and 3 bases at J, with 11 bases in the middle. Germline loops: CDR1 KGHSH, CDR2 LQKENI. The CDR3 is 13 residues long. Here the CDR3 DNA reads TGTGCCAGCTCTCCATCGGGGGACACTGAAGCTTTCTTT. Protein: CASSPSGDTEAFF.

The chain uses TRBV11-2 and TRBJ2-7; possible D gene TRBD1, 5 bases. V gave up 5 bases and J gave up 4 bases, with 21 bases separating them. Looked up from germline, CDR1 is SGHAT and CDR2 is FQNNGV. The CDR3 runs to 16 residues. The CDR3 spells CASSPLRRQGVYEQYF. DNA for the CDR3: TGTGCCAGCAGCCCCCTCCGACGGCAGGGTGTATACGAGCAGTACTTC.

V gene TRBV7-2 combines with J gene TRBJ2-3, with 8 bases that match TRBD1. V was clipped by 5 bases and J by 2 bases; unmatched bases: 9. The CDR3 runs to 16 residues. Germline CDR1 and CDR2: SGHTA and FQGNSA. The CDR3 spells CASSPRGRFATDTQYF. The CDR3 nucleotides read TGTGCCAGCAGCCCCAGGGGGCGGTTTGCCACAGATACGCAGTATTTT. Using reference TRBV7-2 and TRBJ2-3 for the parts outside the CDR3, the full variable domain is GAGVSQSPSNKVTEKGKDVELRCDPISGHTALYWYRQSLGQGLEFLIYFQGNSAPDKSGLPSDRFSAERTGGSVSTLTIQRTQQEDSAVYLCASSPRGRFATDTQYFGPGTRLTVL.

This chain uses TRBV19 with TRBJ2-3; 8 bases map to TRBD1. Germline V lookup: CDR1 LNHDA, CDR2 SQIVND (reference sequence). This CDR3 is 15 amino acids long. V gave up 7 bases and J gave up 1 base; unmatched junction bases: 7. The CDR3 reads CASNRPGQGTDTQYF. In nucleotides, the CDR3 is TGTGCCAGTAACCGACCGGGACAGGGCACAGATACGCAGTATTTT.

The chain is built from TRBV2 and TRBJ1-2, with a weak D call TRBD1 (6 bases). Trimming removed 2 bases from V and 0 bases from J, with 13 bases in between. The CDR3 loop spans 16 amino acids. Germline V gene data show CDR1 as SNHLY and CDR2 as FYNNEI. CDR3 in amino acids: CASSEIRGPANYGYTF. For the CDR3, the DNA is TGTGCCAGCAGTGAAATCAGGGGACCTGCTAACTATGGCTACACCTTC.

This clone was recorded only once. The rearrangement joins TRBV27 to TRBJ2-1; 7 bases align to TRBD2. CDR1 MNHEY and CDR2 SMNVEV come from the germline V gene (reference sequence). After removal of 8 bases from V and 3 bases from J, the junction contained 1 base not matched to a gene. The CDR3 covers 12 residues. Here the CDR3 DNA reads TGTGCCAGCGGGAGGGACTACAATGAGCAGTTCTTC. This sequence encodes CASGRDYNEQFF.

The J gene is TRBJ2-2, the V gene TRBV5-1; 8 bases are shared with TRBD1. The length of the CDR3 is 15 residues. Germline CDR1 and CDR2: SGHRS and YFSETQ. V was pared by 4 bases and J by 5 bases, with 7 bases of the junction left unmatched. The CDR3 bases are TGCGCCAGCAGCGTCGCGACAGGGGATACCGGGGAGCTGTTTTTT. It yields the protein CASSVATGDTGELFF. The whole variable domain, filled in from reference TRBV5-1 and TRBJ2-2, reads KAGVTQTPRYLIKTRGQQVTLSCSPISGHRSVSWYQQTPGQGLQFLFEYFSETQRNKGNFPGRFSGRQFSNSRSEMNVSTLELGDSALYLCASSVATGDTGELFFGEGSRLTVL.

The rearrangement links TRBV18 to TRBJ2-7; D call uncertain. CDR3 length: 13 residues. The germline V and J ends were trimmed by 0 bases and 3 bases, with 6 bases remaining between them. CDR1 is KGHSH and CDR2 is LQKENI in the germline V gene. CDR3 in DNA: TGTGCCAGCTCACCACCACTCGTCTACGAGCAGTACTTC. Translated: CASSPPLVYEQYF.

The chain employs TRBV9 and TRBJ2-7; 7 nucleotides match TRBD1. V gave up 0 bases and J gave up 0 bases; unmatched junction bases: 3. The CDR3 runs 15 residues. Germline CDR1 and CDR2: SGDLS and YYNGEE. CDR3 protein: CASSVGGDSSYEQYF. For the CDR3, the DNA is TGTGCCAGCAGCGTAGGAGGGGACAGCTCCTACGAGCAGTACTTC.

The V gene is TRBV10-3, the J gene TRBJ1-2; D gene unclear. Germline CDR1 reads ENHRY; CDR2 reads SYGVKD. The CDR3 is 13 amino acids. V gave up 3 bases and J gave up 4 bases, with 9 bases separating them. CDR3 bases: TGTGCCATCAGTGAAAGAGGAGGCTATGGCTACACCTTC. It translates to CAISERGGYGYTF.

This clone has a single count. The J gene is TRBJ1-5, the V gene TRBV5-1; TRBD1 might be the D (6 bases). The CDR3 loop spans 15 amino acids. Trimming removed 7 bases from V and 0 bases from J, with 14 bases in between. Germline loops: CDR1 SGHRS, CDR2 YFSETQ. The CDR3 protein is CASRRGQYSNQPQHF. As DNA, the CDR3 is TGCGCCAGCCGCCGGGGACAATATAGCAATCAGCCCCAGCATTTT.